Listed below are T cell receptor beta chains from one sample, sequenced in a study of Graves' ophthalmopathy and Graves' hyperthyroidism. MiXCR, applied by TCRdb to the multiplex PCR reads, yields one record per CDR3 protein. The data contain some 1.1 million distinct CDR3 sequences, 36% of them singletons. Source material: peripheral blood or thyroid tissue (not recorded which). These TCRs come from an adult man with Graves' hyperthyroidism. Both conserved end residues are trimmed from each CDR3. For some rows the clone size is stated as once, few or many, or as a class when expanded; others skip it.

>few|TRBJ1-4|TRBV29-1
SFARGREKLF
>many|TRBJ1-5|TRBV7-9
ASSNSRDRAFGNQPQH
>-|TRBJ1-2|TRBV19
ASSIGGGLYGYT
>many|TRBJ2-7|TRBV2
ASRRSWASYEQY
>-|TRBJ2-3|TRBV7-9
ASSPLDLTDTQY
>-|TRBJ2-5|TRBV29-1
SSYGETQY
>many|TRBJ2-5|TRBV7-9
ASSSTSGGKETQY
>many|TRBJ1-1|TRBV20-1
SALIGQIEAF
>-|TRBJ1-5|TRBV7-2
ASSLVETWGDQPQH
>-|TRBJ1-2|TRBV10-3
AISGTGDLYGYT
>-|TRBJ1-4|TRBV14
ASSQGLAGGEKLF
>-|TRBJ1-1|TRBV10-3
AISRTEGDTEAF
>many|TRBJ2-7|TRBV24-1
ATQGGSYEQY
>-|TRBJ1-2|TRBV10-3
AISVTGNYGYT